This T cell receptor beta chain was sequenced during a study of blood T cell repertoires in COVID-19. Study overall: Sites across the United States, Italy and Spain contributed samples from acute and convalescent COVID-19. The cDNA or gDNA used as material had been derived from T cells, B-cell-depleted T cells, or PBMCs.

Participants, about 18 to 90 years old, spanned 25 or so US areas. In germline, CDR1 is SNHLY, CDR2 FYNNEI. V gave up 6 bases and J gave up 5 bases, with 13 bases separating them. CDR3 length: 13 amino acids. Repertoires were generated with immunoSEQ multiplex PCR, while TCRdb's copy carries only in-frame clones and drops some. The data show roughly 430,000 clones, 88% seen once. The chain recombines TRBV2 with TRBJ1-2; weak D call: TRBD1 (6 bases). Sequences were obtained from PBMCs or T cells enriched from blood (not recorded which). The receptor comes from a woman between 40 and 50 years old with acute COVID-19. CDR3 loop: CASREDSPYGYTF. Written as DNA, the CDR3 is TGTGCCAGCAGGGAGGACAGCCCGTATGGCTACACCTTC.